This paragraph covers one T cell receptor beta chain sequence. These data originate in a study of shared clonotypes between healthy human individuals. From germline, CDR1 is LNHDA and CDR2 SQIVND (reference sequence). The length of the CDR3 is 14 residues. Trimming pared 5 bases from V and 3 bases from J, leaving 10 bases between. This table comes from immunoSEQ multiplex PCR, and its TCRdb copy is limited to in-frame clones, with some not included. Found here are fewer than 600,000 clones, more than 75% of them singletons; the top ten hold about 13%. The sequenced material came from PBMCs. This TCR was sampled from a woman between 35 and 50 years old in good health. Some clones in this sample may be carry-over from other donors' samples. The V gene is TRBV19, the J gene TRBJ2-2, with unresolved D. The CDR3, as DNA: TGTGCCAGTAGTCCGATCTTATACACCGGGGAGCTGTTTTTT. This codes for CASSPILYTGELFF. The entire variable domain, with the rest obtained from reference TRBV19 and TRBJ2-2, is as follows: DGGITQSPKYLFRKEGQNVTLSCEQNLNHDAMYWYRQDPGQGLRLIYYSQIVNDFQKGDIAEGYSVSREKKESFPLTVTSAQKNPTAFYLCASSPILYTGELFFGEGSRLTVL.